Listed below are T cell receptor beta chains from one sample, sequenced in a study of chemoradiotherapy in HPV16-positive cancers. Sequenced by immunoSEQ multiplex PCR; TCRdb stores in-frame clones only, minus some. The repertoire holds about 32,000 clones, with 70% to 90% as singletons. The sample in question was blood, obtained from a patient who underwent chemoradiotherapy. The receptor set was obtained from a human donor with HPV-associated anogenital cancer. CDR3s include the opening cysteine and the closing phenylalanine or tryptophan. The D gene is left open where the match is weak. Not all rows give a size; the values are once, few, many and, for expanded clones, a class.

DNA: TGTGCCAGCAGTTTGACCCCGGGACTAGCCGTCGAGCAGTTCTTC; CDR3: CASSLTPGLAVEQFF; V: TRBV27; D: TRBD2; J: TRBJ2-1; length: 15; size: .
DNA: TGTGCCAGCAGCTTAGAGGGCAGCAACTATGGCTACACCTTC; CDR3: CASSLEGSNYGYTF; V: TRBV11-1; D: .; J: TRBJ1-2; length: 14; size: .
DNA: TGTGCCAGCAGCACACAGGGTCAGCCCCAGCATTTT; CDR3: CASSTQGQPQHF; V: TRBV5-6; D: .; J: TRBJ1-5; length: 12; size: once
DNA: TGTGCCAGCAGCCACGGACAGAGCCTAGCCAAAAACATTCAGTACTTC; CDR3: CASSHGQSLAKNIQYF; V: TRBV5-5; D: .; J: TRBJ2-4; length: 16; size: few
DNA: TGTGCCAGCAGCTTTGTCAGGGGCGGGCAGTACTTC; CDR3: CASSFVRGGQYF; V: TRBV7-2; D: .; J: TRBJ2-7; length: 12; size: .
DNA: TGCGCCAGCAGCCAAGGAGGCAGGGGTGGGTATGGCTACACCTTC; CDR3: CASSQGGRGGYGYTF; V: TRBV4-1; D: .; J: TRBJ1-2; length: 15; size: .
DNA: TGTGCCATCAGCAAAATAACGGGACAGGGAAACTATGGCTACACCTTC; CDR3: CAISKITGQGNYGYTF; V: TRBV10-3; D: TRBD1; J: TRBJ1-2; length: 16; size: .
DNA: TGTGCCAGCAGCCGCGCTGGGGGACAGGGGTTTCAGCCCCAGCATTTT; CDR3: CASSRAGGQGFQPQHF; V: TRBV6-6; D: TRBD1; J: TRBJ1-5; length: 16; size: once
DNA: TGTGCCAGCAGTGTAATCCAGACAGATAACAATGAGCAGTTCTTC; CDR3: CASSVIQTDNNEQFF; V: TRBV6-1; D: .; J: TRBJ2-1; length: 15; size: once
DNA: TGTGCCAGCAGTTCCCTGGGGTACGAGCAGTACTTC; CDR3: CASSSLGYEQYF; V: TRBV27; D: .; J: TRBJ2-7; length: 12; size: .
DNA: TGTGCCAGCAGCGTAGGCGCGGTCCGGAACGAGCAGTACTTC; CDR3: CASSVGAVRNEQYF; V: TRBV9; D: .; J: TRBJ2-7; length: 14; size: .
DNA: TGTGCCAGCAGCTTGTGGTCGGATACGCAGTATTTT; CDR3: CASSLWSDTQYF; V: TRBV5-6; D: .; J: TRBJ2-3; length: 12; size: .
DNA: TGTGCCAGTACCCCAACCAGGGGAATGGGCAATCAGCCCCAGCATTTT; CDR3: CASTPTRGMGNQPQHF; V: TRBV19; D: .; J: TRBJ1-5; length: 16; size: .
DNA: TGTGCCAGCAGCATAGAGCGTCAGGGCGAGCAGTACTTC; CDR3: CASSIERQGEQYF; V: TRBV11-2; D: .; J: TRBJ2-7; length: 13; size: once
DNA: TGTGCCAGCAGCACTAGCACCCCCGGGTTCTTCGGTGGATGGTCCAATGAGCAGTTCTTC; CDR3: CASSTSTPGFFGGWSNEQFF; V: TRBV11-3; D: .; J: TRBJ2-1; length: 20; size: once
DNA: TGTGCCAGCAGCGCGAGGGAGGGGGCTAGCGGGCGCACAGATACGCAGTATTTT; CDR3: CASSAREGASGRTDTQYF; V: TRBV9; D: .; J: TRBJ2-3; length: 18; size: .
DNA: TGTGCCAGCACACAAGCAGGGGGGTGGAGCGGATACACAGATACGCAGTATTTT; CDR3: CASTQAGGWSGYTDTQYF; V: TRBV4-2; D: .; J: TRBJ2-3; length: 18; size: .
DNA: TGTGCCAGCACCTCAGGGTTCAGACTAGGGGAGCAGTTCTTC; CDR3: CASTSGFRLGEQFF; V: TRBV11-2; D: .; J: TRBJ2-1; length: 14; size: .
DNA: TGTGCCTGGAATGAGGGGATCTCCTACGAGCAGTACTTC; CDR3: CAWNEGISYEQYF; V: TRBV30; D: .; J: TRBJ2-7; length: 13; size: .
DNA: TGTGCCAGCAGCTTACCGGGAGTTCTCACAGATACGCAGTATTTT; CDR3: CASSLPGVLTDTQYF; V: TRBV11-2; D: .; J: TRBJ2-3; length: 15; size: .
DNA: TGCGCCAGCAGCCGGCAGGGTCAGGGGTCTAATGAAAAACTGTTTTTT; CDR3: CASSRQGQGSNEKLFF; V: TRBV4-1; D: .; J: TRBJ1-4; length: 16; size: few
DNA: TGTGCCAGCAGTGAATGGGGGGAGCTGTTTTTT; CDR3: CASSEWGELFF; V: TRBV2; D: .; J: TRBJ2-2; length: 11; size: .
DNA: TGTGCCAGCAGCGATCGGGTCCTCTCTGGGGCCAACGTCCTGACTTTC; CDR3: CASSDRVLSGANVLTF; V: TRBV11-1; D: .; J: TRBJ2-6; length: 16; size: .
DNA: TGTGCCAGCAGCTTGACAGGGGGACGAGAGACCCAGTACTTC; CDR3: CASSLTGGRETQYF; V: TRBV7-2; D: TRBD1; J: TRBJ2-5; length: 14; size: .
DNA: TGTGCCAGCAGTTACGACAGGGGAGGCACCGGGGAGCTGTTTTTT; CDR3: CASSYDRGGTGELFF; V: TRBV6-5; D: TRBD1; J: TRBJ2-2; length: 15; size: few
DNA: TGTGCCAGTAAAAAGGAAGGACAGGTTGGGAACACCTTC; CDR3: CASKKEGQVGNTF; V: TRBV2; D: TRBD1; J: TRBJ1-2; length: 13; size: .